This note documents a single T cell receptor (beta chain) sequence. The trim removed 0 bases at V and 7 bases at J, leaving 8 bases unmatched. The germline gives CDR1 SGHAT, CDR2 FQNNGV. The CDR3 runs 16 residues. The data derive from a study of technical replicates of blood from several donors. Sequencing used immunoSEQ multiplex PCR; TCRdb keeps in-frame clones, though not all of them. This table has approximately 73,000 clones, about 90% appearing once. Sequenced: T cells isolated from PBMCs. The receptor was derived from a human donor in good health. The V gene is TRBV11-2, the J gene TRBJ2-2; 7 bases match TRBD2. As DNA, the CDR3 is TGTGCCAGCAGCTTAGATCGGCGGGAGATCGGCGGGGAGCTGTTTTTT. It yields the protein CASSLDRREIGGELFF.